The 7 T cell receptor beta chains in this list originate from one sample, sequenced in a study of response to subunit inactivated influenza vaccine. TCRdb processed the RT-PCR reads anew with MiXCR; each CDR3 protein has one entry. The data hold about 700,000 distinct CDR3 sequences, with around 15% observed a single time. The specimen was PBMCs from blood, collected 14 to 15 days before vaccination. The source is a man aged 45-60 years who received an inactivated influenza vaccine.

The sample holds a few counts of this clonotype. The gene calls are TRBV11-2 and TRBJ1-2; D is ambiguous. The germline V and J ends were trimmed by 5 bases and 0 bases, with 13 bases remaining between them. CDR1 SGHAT and CDR2 FQNNGV come from the germline V gene. The CDR3 totals 15 residues. The CDR3 DNA reads as TGTGCCAGCAGCCTAAGGACTGGAGCTAACTATGGCTACACCTTC. This encodes CASSLRTGANYGYTF.

This clonotype was seen only a few times. The gene calls are TRBV10-3 and TRBJ2-3, with D perhaps matching TRBD1 (8 bases). From germline, CDR1 is ENHRY and CDR2 SYGVKD. The CDR3 is 16 amino acids. Trimming cost V 6 bases and J 3 bases, with 19 bases left between them. DNA for the CDR3: TGTGCCATCAGCCAGGGGCGGGGGACAGGAACAGATACGCAGTATTTT. Encoded protein: CAISQGRGTGTDTQYF.

This clonotype was observed at least ten times. The chain combines TRBV4-3 with TRBJ2-7; 7 nucleotides line up with TRBD1. In germline, CDR1 is LGHNA, CDR2 YSLEER. The CDR3 is 14 amino acids. Trimming removed 4 bases from V and 2 bases from J; junction bases left unmatched: 5. The chain's CDR3 is CASSRDSGPYEQYF. As DNA, the CDR3 is TGCGCCAGCAGCCGGGACAGTGGGCCCTACGAGCAGTACTTC.

This clonotype has more than one count but fewer than ten. The chain uses TRBV20-1 and TRBJ2-2; 7 bases agree with TRBD1. CDR3 length: 14 residues. The J segment lost 3 bases and the V segment lost 6 bases, leaving 7 bases of the junction unmatched. CDR1 and CDR2 (germline): DFQATT, SNEGSKA (reference sequence). As DNA, the CDR3 is TGCAGTGCGCCACCGGGACAGCACACCGGGGAGCTGTTTTTT. Residues: CSAPPGQHTGELFF.

This sequence joins TRBV3-1 and TRBJ1-6, with 8 bases lining up with TRBD1. From germline, CDR1 is LGHDT and CDR2 YNNKEL (reference sequence). The V segment lost 2 bases and the J segment 7 bases; nucleotides outside the gene matches: 4. CDR3 length equals 15 residues. The CDR3 region has the DNA TGTGCCAGCAGCCAACAGGGGGCTATAAATTCACCCCTCCACTTT. Translating it yields CASSQQGAINSPLHF.

The CDR3 spells CASSRSLEKLFF. DNA of the CDR3: TGTGCCAGCAGCCGATCTCTAGAAAAACTGTTTTTT. This chain links TRBV5-5 with TRBJ1-4, with D unresolved. V gave up 4 bases and J gave up 8 bases, with 9 bases separating them. This CDR3 contains 12 residues. CDR1 is SGHKS and CDR2 is YYEKEE in the germline V gene (reference sequence).

This clonotype was picked up a small number of times. V gene TRBV14 combines with J gene TRBJ1-1; no reliable D call. The CDR3 contains 11 residues. Germline V CDR1 and CDR2: SGHDN, FVKESK. V was trimmed by 0 bases and J by 7 bases, leaving 3 bases between them. The CDR3 region is CASSQDFEAFF. In nucleotides, the CDR3 is TGTGCCAGCAGCCAAGACTTTGAAGCTTTCTTT.